This T cell receptor (beta chain) derives from a study of human T cells and chemical hapten exposure. For the study at large: Upper back patch tests used 0.01% DPC, scored after 6 days.

TCRdb used MiXCR to reprocess the RACE reads, holding one entry per CDR3 protein. The sample includes some 81,000 distinct CDR3 sequences, about 8% of them seen just once. Between the trimmed V and J ends, which lost 3 bases and 0 bases, there was a span of 21 bases. CDR1 DFQATT and CDR2 SNEGSKA come from the germline V gene (reference sequence). The length of the CDR3 is 18 residues. Time point here: patch test 1, 2 weeks after DPC sensitization. Regarding treatment: therapeutic diphenylcyclopropenone sensitization with weekly scalp DPC. The table lists this clonotype with many counts. This TCR was recovered from a woman aged 25-40 years with alopecia areata. Some clones in this sample may be carry-over from other donors' samples. This chain connects TRBV20-1 to TRBJ2-1, with a weak D call TRBD1 (6 bases). Sequences were derived from whole blood, sampled in connection with sensitization to the hapten diphenylcyclopropenone (DPC). The CDR3 spells CSASGDTNPKLSYNEQFF. CDR3 coding DNA: TGCAGTGCTAGCGGGGACACCAATCCAAAGCTCTCCTACAATGAGCAGTTCTTC.